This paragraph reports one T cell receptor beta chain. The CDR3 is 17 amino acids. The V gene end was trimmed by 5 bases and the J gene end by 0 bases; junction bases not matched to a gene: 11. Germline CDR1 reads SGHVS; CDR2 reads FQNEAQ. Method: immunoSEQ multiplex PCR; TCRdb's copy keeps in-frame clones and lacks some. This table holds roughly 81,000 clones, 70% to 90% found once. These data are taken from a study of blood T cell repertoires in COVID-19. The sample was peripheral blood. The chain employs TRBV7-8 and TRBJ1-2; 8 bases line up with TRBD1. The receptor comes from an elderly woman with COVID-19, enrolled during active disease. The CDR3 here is CASSPPGRTGTNYGYTF. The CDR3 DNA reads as TGTGCCAGCAGCCCACCAGGAAGGACAGGGACTAACTATGGCTACACCTTC.